What follows describes a single TCR beta chain. Its target is not known. This record comes from a study of CD8+ T cells in alopecia areata. Study-wide results and caveats: Although TCR sharing was seen in mice, sharing across patients was less clear, possibly for HLA-related reasons. Lesional tissue from the scalp (especially in alopecia totalis/universalis) showed higher clonality than normal scalp. Treatment with tofacitinib significantly lowered scalp clonality and reduced expanded CD8+ clones among the top 100.

cDNA reverse transcribed from extracted RNA served as the sequencing template. Assay used: immunoSEQ multiplex PCR; TCRdb lists only in-frame clones, some missing. Of approximately 200,000 clones listed, 55% to 75% are singletons. Stated treatment: oral pan-JAK inhibitor, 5-10 mg twice daily. Germline V gene sequence: CDR1 SGHRS, CDR2 YFSETQ. The ends were cut back, 0 bases at V and 10 bases at J, with 14 bases in the middle. The CDR3 is 14 amino acids. The TCR originated in a human donor with alopecia areata. Sequenced here: CD4+ T cells sorted from blood, sampled at week 24, from a patient treated with tofacitinib. The rearrangement links TRBV5-1 to TRBJ2-1; D is unresolved. CDR3 residues: CASSLGALQSEQFF. CDR3 sequence (DNA): TGCGCCAGCAGCTTGGGGGCGCTTCAATCGGAGCAGTTCTTC.